The 5 T cell receptor beta chains below all came from one sample that was sequenced in a study of CXCR3-negative and CXCR3-positive naive CD8 T cells. TRB cDNA was prepared as libraries by UMI-labeled 5' RACE. From the 5' RACE reads, TCRdb lists one entry per CDR3 protein and no DNA. The table gives around 40,000 distinct CDR3 sequences; the top ten clones make up 1.5% to 2% of it. Material: naive CXCR3- CD8+ T cells from blood. Documented subset: CD45RO-CCR7+CD27+CD95- naive CD8+ T cells lacking CXCR3 (TNR3-). The receptors here all came from a human donor in good health. Some clones in this sample may be carry-over from other donors' samples.

The chain is built from TRBV29-1 and TRBJ2-1; the TCRdb D gene call, TRBD2, has no DNA to confirm it. In germline, CDR1 is SQVTM, CDR2 ANQGSEA. The CDR3 runs 16 residues. CDR3 sequence reads: CSVGASGGWSYNEQFF.

The rearrangement uses TRBV7-9 and TRBJ2-7; TCRdb's D call, TRBD2, is unchecked because there is no DNA. This CDR3 is 13 amino acids long. Germline CDR1 is SEHNR and CDR2 is FQNEAQ (reference sequence). The CDR3 region is CASSPTSRYEQYF. Combining the CDR3 with reference TRBV7-9 and TRBJ2-7 gives the whole variable domain DTGVSQNPRHKITKRGQNVTFRCDPISEHNRLYWYRQTLGQGPEFLTYFQNEAQLEKSRLLSDRFSAERPKGSFSTLEIQRTEQGDSAMYLCASSPTSRYEQYFGPGTRLTVT.

The J gene is TRBJ2-7, the V gene TRBV5-1; TCRdb names TRBD1, which stays unverified in the absence of DNA. Looked up from germline, CDR1 is SGHRS and CDR2 is YFSETQ. The CDR3 has 13 amino acids. CDR3: CASSWTGGNEQYF.

The chain carries TRBV28 and TRBJ2-1; the TRBD2 assignment by TCRdb is unverifiable without DNA. The CDR3 totals 15 residues. Germline CDR1 MDHEN, CDR2 SYDVKM. The CDR3 region is CASSLFGEGDNEQFF.

The chain carries TRBV27 and TRBJ2-1. Germline V gene data show CDR1 as MNHEY and CDR2 as SMNVEV (reference sequence). This CDR3 has 13 residues. The CDR3 sequence is CASSLFVGNEQFF.